This TCR beta chain was sequenced for a study of graft-versus-host responses after intestinal transplantation. Study background: Recipients had multivisceral, liver-intestinal, or isolated intestinal transplants.

The V segment lost 1 base and the J segment 5 bases; nucleotides outside the gene matches: 10. Germline V gene sequence: CDR1 KGHSH, CDR2 LQKENI. This CDR3 region has 17 residues. Clones were read by immunoSEQ multiplex PCR, and TCRdb kept only the in-frame ones, dropping some. Of roughly 120,000 clones listed, more than 90% are singletons. As for this clone: The target antigen is unknown.

The sequence was obtained from a human donor who was the organ donor for an intestinal transplant. The chain has TRBV18 and TRBJ2-7, with TRBD1 matching 11 bases. Sequenced here: unstimulated CD4+ T cells sorted from spleen or lymph node cells, sampled before transplant. The CDR3 loop is CASSPLLPGQGVHEQYF. The DNA of the CDR3 is TGTGCCAGCTCACCACTGCTACCGGGACAGGGGGTCCACGAGCAGTACTTC. Combining the CDR3 with reference TRBV18 and TRBJ2-7 gives the whole variable domain NAGVMQNPRHLVRRRGQEARLRCSPMKGHSHVYWYRQLPEEGLKFMVYLQKENIIDESGMPKERFSAEFPKEGPSILRIQQVVRGDSAAYFCASSPLLPGQGVHEQYFGPGTRLTVT.